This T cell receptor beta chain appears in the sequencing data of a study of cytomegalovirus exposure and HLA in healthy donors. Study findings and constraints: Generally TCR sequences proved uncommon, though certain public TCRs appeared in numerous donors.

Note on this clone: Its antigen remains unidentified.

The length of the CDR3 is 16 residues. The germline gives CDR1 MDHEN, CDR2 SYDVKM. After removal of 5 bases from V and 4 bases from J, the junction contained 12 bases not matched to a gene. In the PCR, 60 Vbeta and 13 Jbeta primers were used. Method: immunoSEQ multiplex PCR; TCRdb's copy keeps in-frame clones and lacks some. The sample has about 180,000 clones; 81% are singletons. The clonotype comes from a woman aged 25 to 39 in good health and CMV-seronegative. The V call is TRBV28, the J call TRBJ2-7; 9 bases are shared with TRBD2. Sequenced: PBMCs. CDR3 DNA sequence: TGTGCCAGCAGTACACCCGGGACTAGCTTAGATTACGAGCAGTACTTC. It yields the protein CASSTPGTSLDYEQYF.